These 5 T cell receptor beta chains share one sample of origin, sequenced in a study of blood T cell repertoires in COVID-19. Clones were read by immunoSEQ multiplex PCR, and TCRdb kept only the in-frame ones, dropping some. The profile shows over 95,000 clones, approximately 79% of them singletons. Sequenced input: peripheral blood. These receptors all come from an elderly woman with active or convalescent COVID-19.

The chain recombines TRBV29-1 with TRBJ2-5; 9 bases agree with TRBD2. V shed 3 bases and J 1 base; nucleotides not matched to a gene: 3. The CDR3 covers 14 residues. The germline gives CDR1 SQVTM, CDR2 ANQGSEA. CDR3 in amino acids: CSVEGSGSQETQYF. The CDR3 DNA sequence: TGCAGCGTTGAGGGTAGCGGGAGCCAAGAGACCCAGTACTTC.

This chain joins TRBV18 and TRBJ2-3, with 7 nucleotides matching TRBD1. Trimming at V came to 2 bases and at J to 1 base, leaving 3 bases not matched to a gene. Germline V CDR1 and CDR2: KGHSH, LQKENI. The CDR3 totals 15 residues. In nucleotides, the CDR3 is TGTGCCAGCTCACCAAACAGGGGAGGCACAGATACGCAGTATTTT. Its protein product is CASSPNRGGTDTQYF.

V usage is TRBV15 and J usage is TRBJ2-1; 8 nucleotides align to TRBD2. In germline, CDR1 is LNHNV, CDR2 YYDKDF (reference sequence). The CDR3 loop spans 16 amino acids. V dropped 1 base and J dropped 8; count of bases not matched to a gene: 10. The CDR3 DNA reads TGTGCCACCAGCAGAGGCGACGGGAGGGCCTTGGATGAGCAGTTCTTC. Its translation is CATSRGDGRALDEQFF.

This chain uses TRBV18 with TRBJ2-5; 11 bases align to TRBD1. The CDR3 has 14 residues. V was pared by 6 bases and J by 4 bases, with 4 bases of the junction left unmatched. The germline V gene encodes CDR1 KGHSH and CDR2 LQKENI. The CDR3 protein is CASSGQGALETQYF. The CDR3 DNA reads as TGTGCCAGCTCCGGACAGGGGGCTTTAGAGACCCAGTACTTC. Full variable domain (missing parts from reference TRBV18 and TRBJ2-5): NAGVMQNPRHLVRRRGQEARLRCSPMKGHSHVYWYRQLPEEGLKFMVYLQKENIIDESGMPKERFSAEFPKEGPSILRIQQVVRGDSAAYFCASSGQGALETQYFGPGTRLLVL.

The V call is TRBV7-9, the J call TRBJ2-3; TRBD2 aligns across 9 bases. CDR1 SEHNR and CDR2 FQNEAQ come from the germline V gene (reference sequence). V was pared by 5 bases and J by 2 bases, with 8 bases of the junction left unmatched. The CDR3 runs to 16 residues. CDR3 loop: CASSPRLAAHTDTQYF. CDR3 nucleotide sequence: TGTGCCAGCAGCCCTCGACTAGCGGCGCACACAGATACGCAGTATTTT.